The entry that follows covers one T cell receptor (beta chain) sequence. Its binding antigen is unknown. Base qualities are not recorded, but no much larger clone differs from it by a single base. These data are taken from a study of blood T cells in healthy people across ages (dated by TCRdb to between 2014 and 2016). As for the study more broadly: In model experiments, template switching captured roughly one uniquely barcoded TCR beta cDNA molecule for every two T cells. To avoid experimental bias, donors of different ages were randomly spread across the sequencing lanes. The donors were divided into four age groups: young (average around 17 years), middle-aged (almost 40), aged (about 56) and long-lived (more than 75). Age-related changes in TCR beta repertoire diversity were measured in the study by deep sequencing normalized with unique cDNA molecular identifiers. The study analyzed two additional independent replicas of 1 million unique cDNA reads from the same blood draw for two donors, one aged 18 to 29 and one aged 80 or older.

The roughly 39 donors, aged roughly 6 to 95 years, were systemically healthy Caucasian individuals from Russia. About 9.8 milliliters of peripheral blood were drawn from each donor into EDTA-treated Vacutainer tubes. Ficoll-Paque density-gradient centrifugation was used to isolate PBMCs, with at least 6 million per sample. Trizol reagent was used to extract total RNA from the PBMCs, yielding at least 5.5 micrograms per sample. The percentages of naive CD45RAhigh/CD27high T cells were determined by flow cytometry on a PBMC aliquot from every donor. What the research found in general, with its limitations: Because the CMV infection status of the donors was unknown, age-related changes in expanded clonotypes may potentially have been confounded. Compared with the aged group, the long-lived group had more naive CD4+ T cells, fewer expanded clones and increased TCR diversity, a pattern suggesting age selection. Observed TCR beta diversity per million T cells fell roughly linearly with age, and a significant reduction was already apparent by age approximately 41. Bulk unsorted PBMC profiling prevented conclusive comparison of naive and antigen-experienced compartments. Observed TCR beta diversity correlated strongly with the percentage of naive T cells measured by flow cytometry. Estimates of total diversity based on one million sequenced T cells were considered lower bounds and underestimates.

For this chain, trimming is 6 bases at the V end and 0 bases at the J end, and the number of junction bases without a gene match is 12. Measured from the cysteine to the phenylalanine, the CDR3 is 17 residues long. Only the CDR3 portion is preserved as DNA: 51 bases, with reading frame beginning at the first base. Based on the germline V gene (reference sequence), the CDR1 and CDR2 sequences are MNHEY and SMNVEV. Library generation was performed with 5' RACE. Sequencer: Illumina HiSeq 2500. A second PCR of roughly 6 to 11 cycles was run with a J-beta primer mix and a sample-barcoded 5' primer. A unique molecular identifier was introduced onto each TCR beta cDNA molecule by a template-switch 5' adaptor carrying 12 random nucleotides. Each sample yielded at least 3 million CDR3-containing paired-end reads. First-strand cDNA synthesis was performed from all RNA using the Mint cDNA synthesis kit, with priming by a TRBC-specific oligonucleotide. All cDNA was treated with uracil-DNA glycosylase and then went through a first 18-cycle PCR with the universal primers M1SS and BC2_uni_R. For the original study's pipeline: For normalization, 1 million high-quality reads, each with a distinct molecular identifier, were randomly selected from each sample. Reads sharing molecular identifiers were discarded rather than binned into consensus sequences. MiTCR, set to a Q25 quality threshold and the strictest error-elimination algorithm, was used for CDR3 identification, clonotype clustering and error correction. A nonparametric unseen species model with Euler transformation was used to estimate lower-bound total TCR beta diversity. TCRdb trimmed public reads at Q25 via fastp, called clones via MiXCR and kept in-frame beta chains. When rows share a CDR3 protein, they turn into one entry using the most common DNA and genes. None of the V and J calls come from the authors' own analysis; TCRdb made them. In this sample the table shows 790,000 or so distinct CDR3 sequences, about 45% of which occur a single time. Jointly, the top ten make up 18% of the sample.

The rearrangement combines TRBV27 with TRBJ2-3; the junction holds 7 bases that match TRBD1. The sample comprised blood. The TCR comes from a man older than 75 in good health. The sequenced DNA: TGTGCCAGCAGCCAGCTCGGGACAGCTGCTAGCACAGATACGCAGTATTTT. The resulting protein is CASSQLGTAASTDTQYF.